Below, 9 T cell receptor beta chains from the same sample are listed, as sequenced in a study of blood T cells in healthy people across ages. The second PCR ran roughly 7 to 12 cycles with a sample-barcoded 5' primer and J-beta primers. One entry per CDR3 protein results from TCRdb running MiXCR on the 5' RACE reads. The table has over 1,300,000 distinct CDR3 sequences, 55% to 75% seen once. The specimen was blood. The receptors were sampled from a man between 18 and 35 years old in good health.

This clonotype was observed a few times. The chain employs TRBV4-1 and TRBJ1-5; TRBD1 matches 8 bases. V was pared by 5 bases and J by 5 bases, with 11 bases of the junction left unmatched. The germline CDR1 and CDR2 sequences are MGHRA and YSYEKL. The CDR3 runs 16 residues. Written as DNA, the CDR3 is TGCGCCAGCAGCGACAGGGGCGCCGGAGGCGATCAGCCCCAGCATTTT. This sequence encodes CASSDRGAGGDQPQHF.

The J gene is TRBJ2-1, the V gene TRBV4-3; the D is unclear. Per the germline V gene, CDR1 is LGHNA and CDR2 is YSLEER. The CDR3 extends over 15 amino acids. Trimming removed 0 bases at V and 5 bases at J, with 11 bases between. The CDR3 region is CASSQDGNSHNEQFF. The CDR3 coding sequence is TGCGCCAGCAGCCAAGATGGGAACAGCCACAATGAGCAGTTCTTC.

This clonotype has only a few counts. The chain couples TRBV11-1 to TRBJ2-1; 13 nucleotides agree with TRBD2. Looked up from germline, CDR1 is SGHAT and CDR2 is FQDESV (reference sequence). The length of the CDR3 is 18 residues. With V trimmed by 2 bases and J by 8 bases, 12 bases remained unmatched. CDR3 in DNA: TGTGCCAGCAGCTTACTAGGACTAGCGGGAGTTGGTAAGGATGAGCAGTTCTTC. This gives the protein CASSLLGLAGVGKDEQFF.

This clonotype was detected a few times. The chain employs TRBV20-1 and TRBJ1-6; no clear D gene. Trimming removed 6 bases from V and 9 bases from J, with 12 bases in between. Germline assignment: CDR1 DFQATT and CDR2 SNEGSKA (reference sequence). The CDR3 has 12 amino acids. The CDR3 coding sequence is TGCAGTGCAACAGATCTGGCTTCACCCCTCCACTTT. Protein: CSATDLASPLHF.

DNA for the CDR3: TGCGCCAGCAGCTTGGAGCAGACCACAGATACGCAGTATTTT. Translating gives CASSLEQTTDTQYF. The chain joins TRBV5-1 to TRBJ2-3; D call uncertain. The V end lost 0 bases, the J end lost 2 bases, and 7 bases lay between the germline ends. CDR1 is SGHRS and CDR2 is YFSETQ in the germline V gene. The CDR3 is 14 residues long.

The V call is TRBV9, the J call TRBJ2-1, with 7 nucleotides matching TRBD1. CDR1 and CDR2 from the germline V gene are SGDLS and YYNGEE. With 2 bases clipped from V and 13 bases from J, the junction kept 9 bases outside the gene matches. This CDR3 is built from 13 residues. CDR3 region: CASSVEGAETQFF. Written as DNA, the CDR3 is TGTGCCAGCAGCGTTGAGGGGGCAGAGACCCAGTTCTTC.

This clonotype was picked up a small number of times. The genes are TRBV3-1 and TRBJ1-2, with D perhaps TRBD1 (5 bases). The length of the CDR3 is 16 residues. In germline, CDR1 is LGHDT, CDR2 YNNKEL (reference sequence). The V end was cut by 5 bases, the J end by 0 bases, with 16 bases between. The DNA for the CDR3 is TGTGCCAGCAGCAAGACAGAGCGGGTAGCTAACTATGGCTACACCTTC. Encoded protein: CASSKTERVANYGYTF.

Note on this clonotype: Relative to the germline gene, one junction end is altered; a read error may explain this. This chain connects TRBV4-1 to TRBJ2-1, with D hard to call. CDR3 size: 17 residues. From germline, CDR1 is MGHRA and CDR2 YSYEKL. The CDR3, as DNA: TGCGCCAGCGGCCAAGATGTGGCGGTAGCTTCCTACAATGAGCAGTTCTTC. Translated, it gives CASGQDVAVASYNEQFF.

The chain is built from TRBV27 and TRBJ2-2; the D is unclear. V lost 11 bases and J 7 bases, leaving 17 bases between the germline ends. The CDR3 loop spans 13 amino acids. The germline CDR1 and CDR2 sequences are MNHEY and SMNVEV (reference sequence). The CDR3 DNA is TGTGCCGCCTCCTCGGTAGCCCACGGGGAGCTGTTTTTT. Translated, it gives CAASSVAHGELFF.